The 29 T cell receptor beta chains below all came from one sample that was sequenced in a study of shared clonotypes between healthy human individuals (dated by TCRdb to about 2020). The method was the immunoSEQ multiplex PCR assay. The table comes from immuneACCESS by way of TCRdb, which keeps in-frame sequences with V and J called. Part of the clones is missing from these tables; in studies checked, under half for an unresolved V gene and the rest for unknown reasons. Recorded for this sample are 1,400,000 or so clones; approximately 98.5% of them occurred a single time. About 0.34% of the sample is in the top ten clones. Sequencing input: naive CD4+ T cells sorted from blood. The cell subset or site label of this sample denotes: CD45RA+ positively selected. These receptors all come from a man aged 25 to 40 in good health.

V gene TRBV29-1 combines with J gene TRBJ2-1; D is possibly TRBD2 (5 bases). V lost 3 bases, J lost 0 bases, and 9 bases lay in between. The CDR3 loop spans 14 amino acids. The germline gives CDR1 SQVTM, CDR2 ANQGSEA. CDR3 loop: CSVDTGSSYNEQFF. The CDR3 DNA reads TGCAGCGTTGACACGGGGAGCTCCTACAATGAGCAGTTCTTC.

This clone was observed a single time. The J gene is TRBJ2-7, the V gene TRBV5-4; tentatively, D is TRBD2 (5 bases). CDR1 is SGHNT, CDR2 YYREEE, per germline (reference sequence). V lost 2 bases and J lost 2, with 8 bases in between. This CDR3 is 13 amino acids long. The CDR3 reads CASSFSSAYEQYF. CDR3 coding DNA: TGTGCCAGCAGCTTTAGTAGCGCCTACGAGCAGTACTTC.

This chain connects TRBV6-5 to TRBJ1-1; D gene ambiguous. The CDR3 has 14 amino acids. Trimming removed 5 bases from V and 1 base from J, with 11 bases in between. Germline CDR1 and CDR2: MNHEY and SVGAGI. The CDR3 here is CASSGRAQNTEAFF. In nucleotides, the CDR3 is TGTGCCAGCAGTGGCCGGGCACAGAACACTGAAGCTTTCTTT.

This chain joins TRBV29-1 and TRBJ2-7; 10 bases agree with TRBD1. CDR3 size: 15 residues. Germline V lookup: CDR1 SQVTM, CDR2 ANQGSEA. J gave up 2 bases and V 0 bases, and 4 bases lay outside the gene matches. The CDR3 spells CSVEDEDRGPYEQYF. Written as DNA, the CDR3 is TGCAGCGTTGAAGATGAAGACAGGGGGCCCTACGAGCAGTACTTC.

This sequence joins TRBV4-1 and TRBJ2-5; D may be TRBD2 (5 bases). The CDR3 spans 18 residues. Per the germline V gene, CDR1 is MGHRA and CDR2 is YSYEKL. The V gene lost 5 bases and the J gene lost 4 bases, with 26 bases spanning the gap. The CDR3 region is CASSNRLTVWERAETQYF. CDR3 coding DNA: TGCGCCAGCAGCAATAGACTAACAGTTTGGGAAAGAGCAGAGACCCAGTACTTC.

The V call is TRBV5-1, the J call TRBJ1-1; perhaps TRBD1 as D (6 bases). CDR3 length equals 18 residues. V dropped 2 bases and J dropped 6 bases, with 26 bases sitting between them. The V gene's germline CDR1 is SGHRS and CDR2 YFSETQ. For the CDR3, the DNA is TGCGCCAGCAGCTTTGGATACAGGGCCCCTCAAGGCCCCTCTGAAGCTTTCTTT. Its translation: CASSFGYRAPQGPSEAFF. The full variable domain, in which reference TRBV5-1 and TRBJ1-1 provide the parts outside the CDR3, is KAGVTQTPRYLIKTRGQQVTLSCSPISGHRSVSWYQQTPGQGLQFLFEYFSETQRNKGNFPGRFSGRQFSNSRSEMNVSTLELGDSALYLCASSFGYRAPQGPSEAFFGQGTRLTVV.

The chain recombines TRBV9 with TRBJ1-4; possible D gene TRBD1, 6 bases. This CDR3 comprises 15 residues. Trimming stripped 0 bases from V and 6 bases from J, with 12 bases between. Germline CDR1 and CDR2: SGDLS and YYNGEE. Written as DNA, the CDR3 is TGTGCCAGCAGCGTAGCTCAGGGGAGCGATGAAAAACTGTTTTTT. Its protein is CASSVAQGSDEKLFF.

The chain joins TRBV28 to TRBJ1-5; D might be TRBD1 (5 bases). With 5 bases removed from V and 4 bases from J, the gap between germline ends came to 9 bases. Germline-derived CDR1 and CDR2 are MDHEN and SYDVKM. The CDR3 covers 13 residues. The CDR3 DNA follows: TGTGCCAGCAGTAACAGGAGGAATCAGCCCCAGCATTTT. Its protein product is CASSNRRNQPQHF. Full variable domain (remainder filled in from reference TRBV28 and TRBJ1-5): DVKVTQSSRYLVKRTGEKVFLECVQDMDHENMFWYRQDPGLGLRLIYFSYDVKMKEKGDIPEGYSVSREKKERFSLILESASTNQTSMYLCASSNRRNQPQHFGDGTRLSIL.

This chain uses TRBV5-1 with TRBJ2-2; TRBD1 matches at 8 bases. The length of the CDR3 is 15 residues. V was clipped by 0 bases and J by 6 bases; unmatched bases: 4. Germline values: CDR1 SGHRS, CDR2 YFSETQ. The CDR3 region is CASSLGGTGAGELFF. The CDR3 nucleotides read TGCGCCAGCAGCTTGGGAGGGACAGGTGCCGGGGAGCTGTTTTTT.

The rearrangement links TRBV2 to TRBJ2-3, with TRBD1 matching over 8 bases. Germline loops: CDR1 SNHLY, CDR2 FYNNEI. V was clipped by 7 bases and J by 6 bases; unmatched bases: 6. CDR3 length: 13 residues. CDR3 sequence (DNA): TGTGCCAGCAAGGGGACAGGCCTGGATACGCAGTATTTT. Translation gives CASKGTGLDTQYF.

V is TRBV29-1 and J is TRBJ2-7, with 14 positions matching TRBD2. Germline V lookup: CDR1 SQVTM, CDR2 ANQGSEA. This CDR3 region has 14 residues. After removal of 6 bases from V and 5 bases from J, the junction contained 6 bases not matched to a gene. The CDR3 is CSVGGLAGVNEQYF. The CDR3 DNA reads TGCAGCGTCGGGGGACTAGCGGGAGTCAACGAGCAGTACTTC.

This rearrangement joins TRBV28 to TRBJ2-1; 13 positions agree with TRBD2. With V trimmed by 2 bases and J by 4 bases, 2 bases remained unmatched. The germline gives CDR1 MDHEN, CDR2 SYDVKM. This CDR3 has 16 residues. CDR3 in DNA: TGTGCCAGCAGTTTAGGGACTAGCGGGATTTACAATGAGCAGTTCTTC. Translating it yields CASSLGTSGIYNEQFF.

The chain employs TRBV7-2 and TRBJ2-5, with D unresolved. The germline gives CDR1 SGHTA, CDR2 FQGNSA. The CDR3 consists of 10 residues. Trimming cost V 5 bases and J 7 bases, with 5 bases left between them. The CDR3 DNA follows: TGTGCCAGCAGCGCCGGGACCCAGTACTTC. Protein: CASSAGTQYF.

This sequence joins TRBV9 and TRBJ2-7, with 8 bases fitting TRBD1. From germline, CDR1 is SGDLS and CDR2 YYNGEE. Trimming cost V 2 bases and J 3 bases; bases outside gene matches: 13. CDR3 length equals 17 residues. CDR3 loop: CASSVGQGGSLGYEQYF. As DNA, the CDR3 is TGTGCCAGCAGCGTCGGACAGGGAGGAAGTTTAGGCTACGAGCAGTACTTC.

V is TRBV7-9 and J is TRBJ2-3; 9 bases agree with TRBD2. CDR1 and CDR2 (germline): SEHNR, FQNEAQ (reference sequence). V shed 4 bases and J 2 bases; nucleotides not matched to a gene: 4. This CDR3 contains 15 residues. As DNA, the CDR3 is TGTGCCAGCAGCTCGACTAGCGGCCCCACAGATACGCAGTATTTT. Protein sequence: CASSSTSGPTDTQYF.

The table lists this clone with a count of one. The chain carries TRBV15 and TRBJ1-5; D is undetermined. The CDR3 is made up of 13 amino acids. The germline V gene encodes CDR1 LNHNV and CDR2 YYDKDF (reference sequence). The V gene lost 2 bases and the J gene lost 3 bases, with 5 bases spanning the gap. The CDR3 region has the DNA TGTGCCACCAGCAGACTCGTCAATCAGCCCCAGCATTTT. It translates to CATSRLVNQPQHF.

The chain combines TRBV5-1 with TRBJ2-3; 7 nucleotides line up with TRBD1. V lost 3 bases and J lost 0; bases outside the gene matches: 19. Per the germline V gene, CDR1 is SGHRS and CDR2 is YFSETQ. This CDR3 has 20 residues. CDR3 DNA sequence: TGCGCCAGCAGCTCAGCAGACGGACAGGATTTTCCGTTCAGCACAGATACGCAGTATTTT. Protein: CASSSADGQDFPFSTDTQYF. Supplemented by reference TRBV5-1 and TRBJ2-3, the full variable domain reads KAGVTQTPRYLIKTRGQQVTLSCSPISGHRSVSWYQQTPGQGLQFLFEYFSETQRNKGNFPGRFSGRQFSNSRSEMNVSTLELGDSALYLCASSSADGQDFPFSTDTQYFGPGTRLTVL.

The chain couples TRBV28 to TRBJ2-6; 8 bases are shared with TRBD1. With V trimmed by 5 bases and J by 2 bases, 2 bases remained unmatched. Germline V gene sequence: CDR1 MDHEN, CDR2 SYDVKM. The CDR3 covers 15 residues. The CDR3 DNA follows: TGTGCCAGCAGTCTACAGGGGGCTGGGGCCAACGTCCTGACTTTC. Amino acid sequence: CASSLQGAGANVLTF.

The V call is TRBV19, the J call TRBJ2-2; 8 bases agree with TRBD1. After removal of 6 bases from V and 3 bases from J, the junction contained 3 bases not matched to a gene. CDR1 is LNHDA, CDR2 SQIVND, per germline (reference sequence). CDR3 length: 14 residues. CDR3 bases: TGTGCCAGTAGGAAGACAGGGGACACCGGGGAGCTGTTTTTT. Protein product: CASRKTGDTGELFF.

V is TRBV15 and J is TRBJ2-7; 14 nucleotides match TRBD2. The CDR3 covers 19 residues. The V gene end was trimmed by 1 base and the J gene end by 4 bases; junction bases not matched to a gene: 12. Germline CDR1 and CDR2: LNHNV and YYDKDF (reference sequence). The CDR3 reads CATSRGDGTSGSSGYEQYF. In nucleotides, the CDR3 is TGTGCCACCAGCAGAGGAGATGGGACTAGCGGGAGCAGTGGGTACGAGCAGTACTTC.

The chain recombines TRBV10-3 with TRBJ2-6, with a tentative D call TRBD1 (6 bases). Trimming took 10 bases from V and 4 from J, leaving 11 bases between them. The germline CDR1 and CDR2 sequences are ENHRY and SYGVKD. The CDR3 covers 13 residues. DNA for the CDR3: TGTGCCACCAGACAGGAAGGGGCCAACGTCCTGACTTTC. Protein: CATRQEGANVLTF.

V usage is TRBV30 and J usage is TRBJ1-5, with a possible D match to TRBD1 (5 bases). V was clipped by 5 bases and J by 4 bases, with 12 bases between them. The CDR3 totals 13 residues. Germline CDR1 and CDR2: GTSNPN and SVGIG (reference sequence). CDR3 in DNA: TGTGCCTGGTCAGACAGCTTAAATCAGCCCCAGCATTTT. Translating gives CAWSDSLNQPQHF.

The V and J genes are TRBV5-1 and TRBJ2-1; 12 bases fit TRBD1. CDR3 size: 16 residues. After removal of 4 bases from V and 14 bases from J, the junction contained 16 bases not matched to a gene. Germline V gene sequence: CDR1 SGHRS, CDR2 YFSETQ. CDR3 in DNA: TGCGCCAGCAGCCCCGGGACAGGGGGCCGTCTATCGAAGGAGTTCTTC. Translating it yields CASSPGTGGRLSKEFF.

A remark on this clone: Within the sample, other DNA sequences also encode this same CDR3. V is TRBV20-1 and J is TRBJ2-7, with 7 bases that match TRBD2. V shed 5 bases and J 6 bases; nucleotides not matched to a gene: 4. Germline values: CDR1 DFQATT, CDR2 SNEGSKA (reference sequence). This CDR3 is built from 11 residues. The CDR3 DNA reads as TGCAGTGCTTCGACGGGGGGCGAGCAGTACTTC. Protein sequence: CSASTGGEQYF.

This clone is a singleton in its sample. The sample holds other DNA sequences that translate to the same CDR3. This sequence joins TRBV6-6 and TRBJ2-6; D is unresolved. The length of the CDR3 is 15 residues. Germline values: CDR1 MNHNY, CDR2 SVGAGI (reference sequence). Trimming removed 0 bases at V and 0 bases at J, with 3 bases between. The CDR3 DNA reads TGTGCCAGCAGTTACTCTGACTCTGGGGCCAACGTCCTGACTTTC. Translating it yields CASSYSDSGANVLTF.

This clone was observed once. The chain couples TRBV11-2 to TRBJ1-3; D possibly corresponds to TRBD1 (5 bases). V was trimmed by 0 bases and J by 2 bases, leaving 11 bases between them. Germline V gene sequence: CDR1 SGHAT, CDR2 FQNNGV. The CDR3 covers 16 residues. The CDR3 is CASSLDRGKAGNTIYF. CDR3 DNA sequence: TGTGCCAGCAGCTTAGATCGGGGGAAAGCTGGAAACACCATATATTTT.

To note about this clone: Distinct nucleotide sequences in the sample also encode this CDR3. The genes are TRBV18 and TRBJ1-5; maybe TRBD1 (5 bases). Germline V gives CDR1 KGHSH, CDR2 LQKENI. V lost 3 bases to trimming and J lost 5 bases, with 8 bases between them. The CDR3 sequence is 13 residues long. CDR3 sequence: CASSPEGDQPQHF. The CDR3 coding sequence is TGTGCCAGCTCACCCGAAGGGGATCAGCCCCAGCATTTT.

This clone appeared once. CDR3 sequence: CASSPSHFYEQYF. As DNA, the CDR3 is TGTGCCAGCAGCCCTTCCCACTTCTACGAGCAGTACTTC. The chain recombines TRBV11-2 with TRBJ2-7; D not resolved. Germline values: CDR1 SGHAT, CDR2 FQNNGV. This CDR3 has 13 residues. Trimming pared 5 bases from V and 3 bases from J, leaving 11 bases between.

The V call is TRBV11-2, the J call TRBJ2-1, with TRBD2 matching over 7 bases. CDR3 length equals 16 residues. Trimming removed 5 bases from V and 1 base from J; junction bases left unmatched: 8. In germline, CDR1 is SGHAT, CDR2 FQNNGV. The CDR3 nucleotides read TGTGCCAGCAGCGGCGGGAGTGAGGCTTCCTACAATGAGCAGTTCTTC. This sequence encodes CASSGGSEASYNEQFF.